This TCR beta chain came from a study of T cells in Graves' hyperthyroidism and ophthalmopathy. Study summary: Peripheral blood sampling occurred at initial diagnosis, before any treatment.

RNA transcripts served as the template for amplifying TCR beta CDR3 regions. Primed by the HTBI set, a first-round RT-PCR was run on the TCR CDR3. Using its own MiXCR run on the multiplex PCR reads, TCRdb lists one record per CDR3 protein. The profile shows hundreds of thousands of distinct CDR3 sequences, 35% to 40% of them singletons. Germline-derived CDR1 and CDR2 are MNHNS and SASEGT. This CDR3 is built from 12 residues. V was pared by 7 bases and J by 2 bases, with 7 bases between. General study findings and limits: Most clonotypes expanded in thyroid above 0.001 were likewise present in blood.

In regard to this clonotype: Its antigen remains unidentified.

The V call is TRBV6-1, the J call TRBJ2-3; no clear D. The sequenced material came from blood. The TCR originated in a man between 18 and 29 years old with Graves' hyperthyroidism. DNA of the CDR3: TGTGCCAGCACGCCGAACACAGATACGCAGTATTTT. This encodes CASTPNTDTQYF.